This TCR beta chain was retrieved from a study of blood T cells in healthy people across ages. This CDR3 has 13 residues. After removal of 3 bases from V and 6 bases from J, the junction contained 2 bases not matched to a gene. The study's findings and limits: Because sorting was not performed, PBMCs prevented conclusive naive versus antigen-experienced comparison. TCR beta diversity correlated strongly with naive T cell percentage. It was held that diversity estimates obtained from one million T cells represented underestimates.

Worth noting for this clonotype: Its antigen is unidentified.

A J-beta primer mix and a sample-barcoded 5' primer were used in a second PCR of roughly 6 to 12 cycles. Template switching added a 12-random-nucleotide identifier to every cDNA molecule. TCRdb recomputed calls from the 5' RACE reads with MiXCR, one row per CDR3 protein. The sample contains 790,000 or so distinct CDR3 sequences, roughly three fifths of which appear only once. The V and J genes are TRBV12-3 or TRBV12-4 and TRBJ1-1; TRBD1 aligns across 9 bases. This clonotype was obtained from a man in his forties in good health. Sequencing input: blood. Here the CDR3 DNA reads TGTGCCAGCAGTTTGGACAGGGGTTCTGAAGCTTTCTTT. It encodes CASSLDRGSEAFF.